This T cell receptor (beta chain) was identified during a study of cytomegalovirus exposure and HLA in healthy donors. For the study at large: Counted in an early data release were 85 million or so unique TCRs from HLA-typed donors.

Use of 60 Vbeta and 13 Jbeta primers characterized the PCR. The assay was immunoSEQ multiplex PCR, and TCRdb's table has in-frame clones only and misses some. The sample has about 86,000 clones, 74% seen once; the top ten hold 6.2%. Per the germline V gene, CDR1 is GTSNPN and CDR2 is SVGIG (reference sequence). The CDR3 consists of 11 residues. Trimming took 3 bases from V and 7 from J, leaving 8 bases between them. Study-wide results and limits: Several of the most significant clusters appeared linked to common viral pathogens, based on a later analysis. Most TCR sequences were rare, but some public TCRs occurred in many donors.

Notes on this clone: Its antigen is not identified.

The gene calls are TRBV30 and TRBJ2-3; D gene unclear. The sequencing sample was made of PBMCs. The clonotype comes from a woman aged 50 to 60 in good health and CMV-seropositive. The CDR3 DNA follows: TGTGCCTGGAGGGCTGTGAATACGCAGTATTTT. Translation: CAWRAVNTQYF.